The TCR beta chain described here comes from a study of T cell responses to AZD1222 COVID-19 vaccine. Study-level results: Following two doses of AZD1222, Spike-specific TCR breadth and depth rose. Clonal diversity may have been underestimated, and the donors were mostly white British, with more females than males.

Sequencing used immunoSEQ multiplex PCR; TCRdb keeps in-frame clones, though not all of them. Of 100,000 to 150,000 clones detected, under 90% appear once; the ten largest clones hold 5.5% to 7%. With regard to this clone: Its antigen is as yet unknown.

This sample comprised peripheral blood, obtained on day 0 of AZD1222 vaccination. The TCR originated in an adult in good health.

This CDR3 reads CASSLSRVEKLFF. DNA for the CDR3: TGTGCCAGCAGTTTAAGTAGGGTTGAAAAACTGTTTTTT. The J gene is TRBJ1-4, the V gene TRBV12-3 or TRBV12-4; D not certain. V lost 2 bases, J lost 7 bases, and 8 bases lay in between. The CDR3 loop spans 13 amino acids.